This T cell receptor beta chain comes out of a study of T cell repertoires in cytomegalovirus infection. At the level of the study: Public signatures in TCR beta pointed to CMV infection and matching HLA type. Whole-study results and caveats: Totalled public TCR beta family frequency picked out people who carried CMV plus the relevant HLA. The ex vivo response was dominated by HLA-C-restricted CMV-specific TCR beta clonotypes.

TCRdb re-called the reads through MiXCR, storing one row per CDR3 protein. The table shows some 940,000 distinct CDR3 sequences, with 25% to 40% occurring only once. In regard to this clonotype: Antigen: not known.

This CDR3 is 14 amino acids long. Germline V gene sequence: CDR1 MNHEY, CDR2 SVGAGI. Trimming removed 0 bases from V and 3 bases from J, with 9 bases in between. The source of this sequence is a human donor in good health (CMV status not recorded). Some clones in this sample may be carry-over from other donors' samples. The sample consisted of cultured CD8+ T cells from PBMCs, taken from culture after CMV antigen stimulation. J is TRBJ2-7 and V is TRBV6-5; D gene ambiguous. The DNA of the CDR3 is TGTGCCAGCAGTTACTCGGCAGGATACTACGAGCAGTACTTC. Its protein is CASSYSAGYYEQYF.